The 27 T cell receptor beta chains below come from one sample, sequenced in a study of Ad26.COV2.S vaccination and SARS-CoV-2 variants. Regarding treatment: 15 to 20 received Ad26.COV2.S at low or high dose, single or two shots; about five received placebo; per-sample allocation not given. It was on day 63 after the first vaccine or placebo injection that samples were taken. Only in-frame clones appear in the TCRdb table, and some are missing; sequencing was by immunoSEQ multiplex PCR. This table holds about 420,000 clones, roughly 90% found once. This specimen consisted of peripheral blood, obtained in a trial of Ad26.COV2.S vaccine versus placebo. Source of these receptors: a person between 18 and 65 years old who received the Ad26.COV2.S COVID-19 vaccine or a placebo.

CDR3 nucleotide sequence: TGTGCCAGCAGTTCACCGACAGGGGGGGTGAACACTGAAGCTTTCTTT. This encodes CASSSPTGGVNTEAFF. V is TRBV27 and J is TRBJ1-1; 9 positions match TRBD1. Germline V gene lookup returns CDR1 MNHEY and CDR2 SMNVEV (reference sequence). The CDR3 consists of 16 residues. V dropped 4 bases and J dropped 0; count of bases not matched to a gene: 6.

The chain is built from TRBV5-1 and TRBJ2-5; 13 nucleotides agree with TRBD2. CDR1 SGHRS and CDR2 YFSETQ come from the germline V gene. Trimming at V came to 4 bases and at J to 5 bases, leaving 17 bases not matched to a gene. The CDR3 runs to 19 residues. The CDR3 loop reads CASSERPTSGGLIRETQYF. For the CDR3, the DNA is TGCGCCAGCAGCGAGCGGCCGACTAGCGGGGGGTTGATTCGTGAGACCCAGTACTTC.

The V call is TRBV7-9, the J call TRBJ2-3, with TRBD1 matching over 7 bases. The CDR3 is 15 amino acids. CDR1 is SEHNR, CDR2 FQNEAQ, per germline (reference sequence). V shed 5 bases, J shed 4 bases, and the junction held 9 bases outside the gene matches. The CDR3 region is CASSRKRQGSDTQYF. The CDR3 DNA follows: TGTGCCAGCAGCCGGAAACGACAGGGATCAGATACGCAGTATTTT.

In DNA, the CDR3 is TGCGCCAGCAGCCGAACCGGGACAAGCACAGATACGCAGTATTTT. Protein: CASSRTGTSTDTQYF. The chain couples TRBV4-3 to TRBJ2-3, with D possibly being TRBD1 (6 bases). Germline V CDR1 and CDR2: LGHNA, YSLEER. The CDR3 length is 15 residues. The V end lost 4 bases, the J end lost 0 bases, and 11 bases lay between the germline ends.

This clone turned up a few times. V and J are TRBV6-4 and TRBJ2-2, with 9 bases that match TRBD1. The CDR3 is made up of 15 amino acids. J lost 4 bases, V lost 6 bases, and 6 bases had no gene match. Per germline, CDR1 MRHNA and CDR2 SNTAGT. The CDR3 loop reads CASRRDREATGELFF. The CDR3 DNA follows: TGTGCCAGCAGAAGGGACAGGGAGGCCACCGGGGAGCTGTTTTTT.

The V gene is TRBV4-3, the J gene TRBJ1-1, with a weak D call TRBD1 (5 bases). The CDR3 is 14 residues long. The germline CDR1 and CDR2 sequences are LGHNA and YSLEER. Trimming shortened V by 0 bases and J by 7 bases, and 12 bases separated the two germline ends. Written as DNA, the CDR3 is TGCGCCAGCAGCCAAGATCGGGGGGTGGGTGAAGCTTTCTTT. Protein sequence: CASSQDRGVGEAFF.

This chain connects TRBV5-1 to TRBJ2-5; a possible D gene is TRBD1 (5 bases). The germline V gene encodes CDR1 SGHRS and CDR2 YFSETQ. V lost 3 bases to trimming and J lost 2 bases, with 14 bases between them. The CDR3 totals 15 residues. CDR3 DNA sequence: TGCGCCAGCAGCTCTCTAACAGGCTTTCAAGAGACCCAGTACTTC. Its protein product is CASSSLTGFQETQYF.

This rearrangement joins TRBV4-2 to TRBJ2-1; 9 bases line up with TRBD2. Germline values: CDR1 LGHNA, CDR2 YNFKEQ. The CDR3 spans 17 residues. The V segment lost 0 bases and the J segment 6 bases; nucleotides outside the gene matches: 9. CDR3 nucleotides: TGTGCCAGCAGCCAAGATCTTAGCGGGGGTTTTGGCAATGAGCAGTTCTTC. Its protein is CASSQDLSGGFGNEQFF.

This clone showed up just once. V is TRBV27 and J is TRBJ1-5; D possibly corresponds to TRBD1 (5 bases). Between the trimmed V and J ends, which lost 5 bases and 12 bases, there was a span of 14 bases. The CDR3 runs to 12 residues. From germline, CDR1 is MNHEY and CDR2 SMNVEV (reference sequence). The CDR3 nucleotides read TGTGCCAGCAGTCAGCAGGGCGGTGTCCAGCATTTT. Translated, it gives CASSQQGGVQHF.

V is TRBV10-3 and J is TRBJ2-5; TRBD2 matches 10 bases. V lost 11 bases and J lost 3; bases outside the gene matches: 3. The CDR3 sequence is 12 residues long. Germline V gives CDR1 ENHRY, CDR2 SYGVKD. CDR3 protein: CASGTSEETQYF. The CDR3 nucleotides read TGTGCCTCTGGGACTAGCGAAGAGACCCAGTACTTC.

This rearrangement joins TRBV7-9 to TRBJ1-4; D might be TRBD1 (6 bases). In germline, CDR1 is SEHNR, CDR2 FQNEAQ (reference sequence). CDR3 size: 15 residues. V was cut by 2 bases and J by 8 bases, with 15 bases left in between. The chain's CDR3 is CASSLSGRGREKLFF. The CDR3 DNA follows: TGTGCCAGCAGCTTAAGCGGCAGGGGAAGGGAAAAACTGTTTTTT.

The gene calls are TRBV19 and TRBJ2-7; weak D call: TRBD1 (6 bases). The CDR3 is made up of 15 amino acids. Trimming cost V 4 bases and J 5 bases, with 18 bases left between them. CDR1 is LNHDA and CDR2 is SQIVND in the germline V gene (reference sequence). The CDR3 sequence is CASSNPTGRGNEQYF. The CDR3 DNA reads TGTGCCAGTAGTAACCCGACAGGTCGGGGAAACGAGCAGTACTTC.

The gene calls are TRBV7-2 and TRBJ2-7; TRBD2 aligns across 11 bases. J gave up 2 bases and V 5 bases, and 2 bases lay outside the gene matches. In germline, CDR1 is SGHTA, CDR2 FQGNSA. The CDR3 extends over 14 amino acids. CDR3 residues: CASSPSGGPYEQYF. DNA for the CDR3: TGTGCCAGCAGCCCTAGCGGGGGGCCCTACGAGCAGTACTTC.

The chain recombines TRBV5-1 with TRBJ2-7; 7 nucleotides line up with TRBD2. This CDR3 has 14 amino acids. Looked up from germline, CDR1 is SGHRS and CDR2 is YFSETQ. V lost 4 bases and J lost 4; bases outside the gene matches: 8. CDR3 in amino acids: CASSRGGGRYEQYF. CDR3 DNA sequence: TGCGCCAGCAGCCGTGGCGGGGGTAGGTACGAGCAGTACTTC.

This chain connects TRBV5-1 to TRBJ2-3; tentative D call: TRBD1 (6 bases). CDR1 and CDR2 from the germline V gene are SGHRS and YFSETQ. The CDR3 is made up of 12 amino acids. Between the trimmed V and J ends, which lost 4 bases and 7 bases, there was a span of 10 bases. The DNA for the CDR3 is TGCGCCAGCAGCGAACAGGGACATACGCAGTATTTT. It specifies CASSEQGHTQYF.

This rearrangement joins TRBV4-1 to TRBJ2-3; TRBD2 matches at 8 bases. V lost 6 bases and J lost 3; bases outside the gene matches: 5. Germline values: CDR1 MGHRA, CDR2 YSYEKL. This CDR3 is built from 14 residues. This CDR3 is CASRPIAGTDTQYF. The CDR3 nucleotides read TGCGCCAGCAGGCCCATAGCGGGAACAGATACGCAGTATTTT.

J is TRBJ1-4 and V is TRBV27; weak D call: TRBD1 (5 bases). The CDR3 loop spans 14 amino acids. CDR1 and CDR2 from the germline V gene are MNHEY and SMNVEV (reference sequence). Trimming removed 0 bases at V and 12 bases at J, with 14 bases between. CDR3 DNA sequence: TGTGCCAGCAGTTTATCGACTAGGGCAGGGCAACTGTTTTTT. This codes for CASSLSTRAGQLFF.

This CDR3 is CAIRPGTGGETEAFF. The DNA for the CDR3 is TGTGCCATCAGACCCGGGACAGGGGGCGAGACTGAAGCTTTCTTT. V is TRBV10-3 and J is TRBJ1-1; 12 bases line up with TRBD1. The J segment lost 5 bases and the V segment lost 6 bases, leaving 7 bases of the junction unmatched. Germline V lookup: CDR1 ENHRY, CDR2 SYGVKD. The CDR3 sequence is 15 residues long.

J is TRBJ2-2 and V is TRBV9; D is perhaps TRBD1 (6 bases). Germline V lookup: CDR1 SGDLS, CDR2 YYNGEE. The CDR3 is 14 amino acids. V lost 3 bases and J lost 1, with 7 bases in between. The CDR3 nucleotides are TGTGCCAGCAGCGACAGGGTGAACACCGGGGAGCTGTTTTTT. It yields the protein CASSDRVNTGELFF.

This clone was observed a few times. V and J are TRBV10-1 and TRBJ1-2, with TRBD1 identical over 7 bases. The CDR3 length is 12 residues. V gave up 11 bases and J gave up 8 bases; unmatched junction bases: 11. Germline V gene lookup returns CDR1 WNHNN and CDR2 SYGVQD (reference sequence). The CDR3 region is CAAKDRVCGYTF. CDR3 bases: TGCGCCGCCAAAGACAGGGTCTGCGGCTACACCTTC.

V and J are TRBV11-3 and TRBJ2-3; D perhaps matches TRBD2 (5 bases). The CDR3 length is 14 residues. Germline V gene lookup returns CDR1 SGHNT and CDR2 YENEEA. V was clipped by 1 base and J by 4 bases, with 9 bases between them. The DNA of the CDR3 is TGTGCCAGCAGCTTAGGCGGGTCCGCAGATACGCAGTATTTT. This encodes CASSLGGSADTQYF.

This clone has just one count. CDR3 nucleotide sequence: TGTGCCAGCAGCTTAGTGTGGGACAGGGGGGGTGAGCAGTACTTC. Translated, it gives CASSLVWDRGGEQYF. The chain employs TRBV7-9 and TRBJ2-7, with 11 bases identical to TRBD1. The V gene end was trimmed by 1 base and the J gene end by 7 bases; junction bases not matched to a gene: 6. The germline V gene has CDR1 SEHNR and CDR2 FQNEAQ (reference sequence). The CDR3 sequence is 15 residues long.

This chain uses TRBV5-6 with TRBJ2-7, with TRBD1 identical over 7 bases. V lost 1 base, J lost 2 bases, and 6 bases stayed unmatched. This CDR3 comprises 15 residues. The germline gives CDR1 SGHDT, CDR2 YYEEEE. This CDR3 reads CASSLLQGRAYEQYF. CDR3 coding DNA: TGTGCCAGCAGCTTGTTACAGGGGCGAGCCTACGAGCAGTACTTC.

This CDR3 is CASSASRGFYEQYF. CDR3 sequence (DNA): TGTGCCAGTAGTGCGTCACGGGGGTTCTACGAGCAGTACTTC. The chain is built from TRBV19 and TRBJ2-7, with D tentatively TRBD2 (6 bases). This CDR3 contains 14 residues. V shed 5 bases and J shed 3 bases, with 14 bases lying between them. Per germline, CDR1 LNHDA and CDR2 SQIVND (reference sequence).

The sample holds a few counts of this clone. V usage is TRBV4-1 and J usage is TRBJ2-7; TRBD1 aligns across 10 bases. Looked up from germline, CDR1 is MGHRA and CDR2 is YSYEKL. This CDR3 has 15 amino acids. V was clipped by 1 base and J by 7 bases; unmatched bases: 7. CDR3: CASSQVDGQGGEQYF. In DNA form, the CDR3 reads TGCGCCAGCAGCCAAGTGGATGGACAGGGGGGAGAGCAGTACTTC.

The chain combines TRBV11-1 with TRBJ2-7; D is perhaps TRBD2 (5 bases). This CDR3 region has 12 residues. Germline V gives CDR1 SGHAT, CDR2 FQDESV (reference sequence). Trimming left V 6 bases short and J 5 bases short, with 11 bases between. The CDR3 loop reads CASRSAGDEQYF. CDR3 DNA: TGTGCCAGCAGATCGGCCGGGGACGAGCAGTACTTC.

This sequence joins TRBV7-3 and TRBJ2-5, with D perhaps matching TRBD1 (6 bases). The CDR3 loop spans 15 amino acids. CDR1 and CDR2 (germline): SGHTA, FQGTGA. Trimming cost V 4 bases and J 3 bases, with 15 bases left between them. The DNA of the CDR3 is TGTGCCAGCAGCTCAAACGGACAGAGAGAAGAGACCCAGTACTTC. Translated, it gives CASSSNGQREETQYF.